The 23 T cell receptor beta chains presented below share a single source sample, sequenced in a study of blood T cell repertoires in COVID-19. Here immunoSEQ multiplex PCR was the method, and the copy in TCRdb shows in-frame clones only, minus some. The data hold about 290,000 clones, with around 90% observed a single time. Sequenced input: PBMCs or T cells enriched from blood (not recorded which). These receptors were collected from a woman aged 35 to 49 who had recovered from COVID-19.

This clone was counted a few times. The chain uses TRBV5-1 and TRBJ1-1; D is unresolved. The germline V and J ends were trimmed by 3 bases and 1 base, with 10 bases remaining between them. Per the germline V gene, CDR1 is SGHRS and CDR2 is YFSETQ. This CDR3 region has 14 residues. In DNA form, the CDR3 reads TGCGCCAGCAGCTGGAGTCCATGGAACACTGAAGCTTTCTTT. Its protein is CASSWSPWNTEAFF.

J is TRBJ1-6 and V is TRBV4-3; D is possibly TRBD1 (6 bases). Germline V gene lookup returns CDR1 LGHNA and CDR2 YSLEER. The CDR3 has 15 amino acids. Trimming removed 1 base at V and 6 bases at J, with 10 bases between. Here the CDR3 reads CASSQGAGVNSPLHF. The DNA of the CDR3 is TGCGCCAGCAGCCAAGGGGCAGGGGTTAATTCACCCCTCCACTTT.

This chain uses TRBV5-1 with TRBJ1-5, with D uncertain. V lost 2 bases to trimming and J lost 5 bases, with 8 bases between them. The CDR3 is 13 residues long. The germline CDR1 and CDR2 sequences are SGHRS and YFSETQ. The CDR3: CASSFDGDQPQHF. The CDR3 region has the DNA TGCGCCAGCAGCTTCGACGGAGATCAGCCCCAGCATTTT.

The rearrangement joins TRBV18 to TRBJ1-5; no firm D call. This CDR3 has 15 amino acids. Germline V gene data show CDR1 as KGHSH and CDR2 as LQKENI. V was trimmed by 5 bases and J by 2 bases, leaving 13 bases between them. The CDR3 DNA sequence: TGTGCCAGCTCAACCGGGGTGTTTGGCAATCAGCCCCAGCATTTT. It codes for CASSTGVFGNQPQHF.

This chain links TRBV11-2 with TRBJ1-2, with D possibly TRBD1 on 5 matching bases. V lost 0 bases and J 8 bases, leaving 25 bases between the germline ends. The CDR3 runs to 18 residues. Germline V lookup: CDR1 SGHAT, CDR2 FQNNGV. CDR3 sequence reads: CASSLDLGAGTEVEGYTF. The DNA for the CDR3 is TGTGCCAGCAGCTTAGATCTGGGAGCGGGGACCGAGGTCGAAGGCTACACCTTC.

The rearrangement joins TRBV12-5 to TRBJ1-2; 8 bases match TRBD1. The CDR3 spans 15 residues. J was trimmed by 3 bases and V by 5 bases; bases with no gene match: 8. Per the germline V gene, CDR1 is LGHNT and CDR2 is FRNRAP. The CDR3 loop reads CASGLTQGADYGYTF. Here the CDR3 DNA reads TGTGCTAGTGGTCTTACCCAGGGGGCAGACTATGGCTACACCTTC. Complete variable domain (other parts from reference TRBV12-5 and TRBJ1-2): DARVTQTPRHKVTEMGQEVTMRCQPILGHNTVFWYRQTMMQGLELLAYFRNRAPLDDSGMPKDRFSAEMPDATLATLKIQPSEPRDSAVYFCASGLTQGADYGYTFGSGTRLTVV.

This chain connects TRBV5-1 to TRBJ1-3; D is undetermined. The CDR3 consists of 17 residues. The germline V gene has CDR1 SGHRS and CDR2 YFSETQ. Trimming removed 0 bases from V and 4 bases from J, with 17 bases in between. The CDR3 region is CASSLGVDPRSGNTIYF. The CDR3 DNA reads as TGCGCCAGCAGCTTGGGGGTAGACCCTAGGTCGGGAAACACCATATATTTT.

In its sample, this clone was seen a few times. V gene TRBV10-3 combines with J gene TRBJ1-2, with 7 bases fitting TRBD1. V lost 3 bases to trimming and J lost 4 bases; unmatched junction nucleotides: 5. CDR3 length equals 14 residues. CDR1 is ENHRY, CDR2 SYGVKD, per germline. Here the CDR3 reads CAISEGGWSYGYTF. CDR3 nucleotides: TGTGCCATCAGTGAAGGGGGCTGGAGCTATGGCTACACCTTC.

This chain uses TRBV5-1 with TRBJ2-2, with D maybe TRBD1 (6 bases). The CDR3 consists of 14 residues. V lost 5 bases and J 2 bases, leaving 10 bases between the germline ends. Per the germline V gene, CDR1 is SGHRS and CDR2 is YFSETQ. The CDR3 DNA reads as TGCGCCAGCAGGGTGGACAGCAACACCGGGGAGCTGTTTTTT. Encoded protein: CASRVDSNTGELFF.

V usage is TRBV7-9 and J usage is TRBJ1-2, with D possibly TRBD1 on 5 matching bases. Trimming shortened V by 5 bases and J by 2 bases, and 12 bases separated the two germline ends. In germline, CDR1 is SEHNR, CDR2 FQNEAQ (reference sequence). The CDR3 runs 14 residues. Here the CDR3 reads CASSATVTNYGYTF. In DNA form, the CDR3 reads TGTGCCAGCAGCGCGACAGTTACCAACTATGGCTACACCTTC.

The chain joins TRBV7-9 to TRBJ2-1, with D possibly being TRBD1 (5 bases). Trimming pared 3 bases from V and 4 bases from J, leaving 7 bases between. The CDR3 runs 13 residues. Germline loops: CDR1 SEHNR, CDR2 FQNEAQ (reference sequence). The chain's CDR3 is CASSFRVYNEQFF. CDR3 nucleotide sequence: TGTGCCAGCAGCTTCAGGGTTTACAATGAGCAGTTCTTC.

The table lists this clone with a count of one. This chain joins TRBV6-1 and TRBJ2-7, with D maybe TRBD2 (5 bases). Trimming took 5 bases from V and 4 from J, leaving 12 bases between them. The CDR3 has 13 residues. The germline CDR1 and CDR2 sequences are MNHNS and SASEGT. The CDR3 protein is CASSFESGYEQYF. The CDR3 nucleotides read TGTGCCAGCAGTTTTGAGTCGGGGTACGAGCAGTACTTC.

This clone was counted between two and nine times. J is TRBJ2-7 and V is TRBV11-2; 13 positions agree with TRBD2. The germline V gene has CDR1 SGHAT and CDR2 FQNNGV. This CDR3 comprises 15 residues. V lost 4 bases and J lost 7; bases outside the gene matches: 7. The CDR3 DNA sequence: TGTGCCAGCAGCTCCGGACTAGCGGGAGTTAGTGAGCAGTACTTC. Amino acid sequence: CASSSGLAGVSEQYF.

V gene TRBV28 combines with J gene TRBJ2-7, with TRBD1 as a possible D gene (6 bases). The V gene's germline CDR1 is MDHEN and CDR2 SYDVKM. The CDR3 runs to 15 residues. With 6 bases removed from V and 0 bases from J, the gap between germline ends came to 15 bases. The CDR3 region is CASRVTGLSSYEQYF. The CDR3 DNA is TGTGCCAGCAGGGTTACAGGGCTGAGCTCCTACGAGCAGTACTTC.

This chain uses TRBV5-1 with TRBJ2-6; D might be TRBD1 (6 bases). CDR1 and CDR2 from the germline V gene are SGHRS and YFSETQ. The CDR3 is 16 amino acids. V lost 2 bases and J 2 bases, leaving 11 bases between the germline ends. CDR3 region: CASSFPQGAGANVLTF. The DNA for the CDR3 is TGCGCCAGCAGCTTCCCACAGGGCGCTGGGGCCAACGTCCTGACTTTC.

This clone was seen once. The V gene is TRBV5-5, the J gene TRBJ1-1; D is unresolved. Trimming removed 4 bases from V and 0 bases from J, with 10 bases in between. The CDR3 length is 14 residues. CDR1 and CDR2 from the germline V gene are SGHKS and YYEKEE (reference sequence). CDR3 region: CASSHSNLNTEAFF. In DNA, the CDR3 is TGTGCCAGCAGCCACAGCAATCTGAACACTGAAGCTTTCTTT.

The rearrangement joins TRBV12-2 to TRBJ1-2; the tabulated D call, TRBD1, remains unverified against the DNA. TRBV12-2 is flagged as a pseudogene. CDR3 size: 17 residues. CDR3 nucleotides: TGTGCAAGTCGCTTCGGAATCTGGGACAGGGAAGACTATGGCTACACCTTC. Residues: CASRFGIWDREDYGYTF.

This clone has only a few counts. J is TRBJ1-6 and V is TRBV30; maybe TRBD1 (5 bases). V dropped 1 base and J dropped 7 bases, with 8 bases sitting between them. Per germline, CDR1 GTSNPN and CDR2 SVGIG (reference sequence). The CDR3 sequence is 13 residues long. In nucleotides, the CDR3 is TGTGCCTGGAGTGAAGGACACAATTCACCCCTCCACTTT. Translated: CAWSEGHNSPLHF.

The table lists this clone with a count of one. The CDR3 is CATSRTGFSTDTQYF. CDR3 coding DNA: TGTGCCACCAGCAGAACAGGGTTCAGCACAGATACGCAGTATTTT. This chain connects TRBV15 to TRBJ2-3, with a possible D match to TRBD1 (6 bases). Per the germline V gene, CDR1 is LNHNV and CDR2 is YYDKDF (reference sequence). The CDR3 covers 15 residues. Trimming removed 2 bases at V and 0 bases at J, with 9 bases between. Supplemented by reference TRBV15 and TRBJ2-3, the full variable domain reads DAMVIQNPRYQVTQFGKPVTLSCSQTLNHNVMYWYQQKSSQAPKLLFHYYDKDFNNEADTPDNFQSRRPNTSFCFLDIRSPGLGDTAMYLCATSRTGFSTDTQYFGPGTRLTVL.

The CDR3 DNA reads as TGTGCCTGGAGTGTAGAATCGGGGGGAGTCGAGACCCAGTACTTC. Translated, it gives CAWSVESGGVETQYF. The V and J genes are TRBV30 and TRBJ2-5; 7 positions match TRBD2. This CDR3 is built from 15 residues. V was clipped by 0 bases and J by 5 bases; unmatched bases: 9. The germline gives CDR1 GTSNPN, CDR2 SVGIG (reference sequence). Filled out from reference TRBV30 and TRBJ2-5, the complete variable domain reads SQTIHQWPATLVQPVGSPLSLECTVEGTSNPNLYWYRQAAGRGLQLLFYSVGIGQISSEVPQNLSASRPQDRQFILSSKKLLLSDSGFYLCAWSVESGGVETQYFGPGTRLLVL.

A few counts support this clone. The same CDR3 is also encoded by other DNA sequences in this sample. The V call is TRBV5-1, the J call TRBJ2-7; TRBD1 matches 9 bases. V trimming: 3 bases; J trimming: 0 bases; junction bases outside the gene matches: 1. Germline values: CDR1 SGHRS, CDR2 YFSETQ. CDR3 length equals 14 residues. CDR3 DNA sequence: TGCGCCAGCAGCTCGACAGGGGGCTCCTACGAGCAGTACTTC. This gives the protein CASSSTGGSYEQYF. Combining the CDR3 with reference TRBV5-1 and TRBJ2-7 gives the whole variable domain KAGVTQTPRYLIKTRGQQVTLSCSPISGHRSVSWYQQTPGQGLQFLFEYFSETQRNKGNFPGRFSGRQFSNSRSEMNVSTLELGDSALYLCASSSTGGSYEQYFGPGTRLTVT.

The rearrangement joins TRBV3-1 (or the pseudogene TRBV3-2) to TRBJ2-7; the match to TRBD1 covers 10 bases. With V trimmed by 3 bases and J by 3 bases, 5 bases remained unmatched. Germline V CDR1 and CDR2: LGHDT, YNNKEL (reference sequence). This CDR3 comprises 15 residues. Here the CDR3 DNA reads TGTGCCAGCAGCCAGCGGACAGGGGGTATCTACGAGCAGTACTTC. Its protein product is CASSQRTGGIYEQYF.

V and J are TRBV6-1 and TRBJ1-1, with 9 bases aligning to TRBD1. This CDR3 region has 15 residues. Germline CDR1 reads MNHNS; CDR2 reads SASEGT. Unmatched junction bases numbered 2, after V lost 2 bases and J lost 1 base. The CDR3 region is CASSERGQGNTEAFF. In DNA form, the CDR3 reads TGTGCCAGCAGTGAACGGGGACAGGGGAACACTGAAGCTTTCTTT.